The next 10 T cell receptor beta chains were all read from a single sample in a study of HIV-infected children after antiretroviral therapy interruption. As to treatment: PENTA 11 planned treatment interruption arm or continuous ART arm. The TCR library was built from RNA with a 3' RACE protocol and unique molecular identifiers. A single record per CDR3 protein comes from TCRdb applying MiXCR to the 3' RACE reads. The sample lists about 83,000 distinct CDR3 sequences, about 6.3% occurring once. The material was CD45RA+ CD4+ T cells from PBMCs, pooled from several time points, obtained from a donor given antiretroviral therapy, either interrupted or continuous. Described subset: naive CD4+ CD45RA+ CD45RO- T cells. The origin of the receptors is a pool of human donors with HIV.

Many counts were recorded for this clonotype. Germline and junction disagree at one end, which may indicate a read error. The rearrangement links TRBV5-1 to TRBJ1-1; TRBD1 is a possible D gene (5 bases). Germline V gene sequence: CDR1 SGHRS, CDR2 YFSETQ. The CDR3 is 14 residues long. CDR3 nucleotide sequence: TGCGTCAGCAATGCTCCGGGACGGAACACTGAAGCTTTCTTT. Its protein is CVSNAPGRNTEAFF.

The J gene is TRBJ1-6, the V gene TRBV19; no clear D gene. Germline V lookup: CDR1 LNHDA, CDR2 SQIVND (reference sequence). The CDR3 covers 16 residues. V gave up 7 bases and J gave up 0 bases, with 13 bases separating them. CDR3 protein: CASKNSPLSYNSPLHF. The CDR3 bases are TGTGCCAGTAAGAACAGCCCCCTCTCCTATAATTCACCCCTCCACTTT.

The V call is TRBV9, the J call TRBJ1-2; 8 nucleotides match TRBD1. CDR1 SGDLS and CDR2 YYNGEE come from the germline V gene. V was clipped by 3 bases and J by 4 bases; unmatched bases: 8. This CDR3 has 15 amino acids. CDR3 in amino acids: CASSGGQVGPYGYTF. The CDR3 bases are TGTGCCAGCAGCGGGGGACAGGTTGGACCCTATGGCTACACCTTC.

This clonotype turned up a few times. The chain links TRBV19 to TRBJ1-1; 8 bases fit TRBD1. The trim removed 4 bases at V and 0 bases at J, leaving 13 bases unmatched. The CDR3 sequence is 18 residues long. Germline V gene lookup returns CDR1 LNHDA and CDR2 SQIVND (reference sequence). The CDR3 DNA reads as TGTGCCAGTAGTAATCTGGAATTTCGGGGACAGGTGAACACTGAAGCTTTCTTT. This translates into CASSNLEFRGQVNTEAFF. Complete variable domain (other parts from reference TRBV19 and TRBJ1-1): DGGITQSPKYLFRKEGQNVTLSCEQNLNHDAMYWYRQDPGQGLRLIYYSQIVNDFQKGDIAEGYSVSREKKESFPLTVTSAQKNPTAFYLCASSNLEFRGQVNTEAFFGQGTRLTVV.

The sample holds many counts of this clonotype. The rearrangement uses TRBV27 and TRBJ1-1, with no clear D. CDR3 size: 15 residues. Trimming took off 7 bases at V and 2 bases at J, with 17 bases between the two ends. CDR1 is MNHEY, CDR2 SMNVEV, per germline (reference sequence). In DNA, the CDR3 is TGTGCCAGCAATCTAGGTCCGGGTGTCAACACTGAAGCTTTCTTT. Its protein is CASNLGPGVNTEAFF.

In its sample, this clonotype was seen many times. This sequence joins TRBV2 and TRBJ2-1; TRBD2 aligns across 10 bases. The germline V gene has CDR1 SNHLY and CDR2 FYNNEI. The V and J ends lost 4 bases and 8 bases, in that order; junction bases with no gene match: 11. This CDR3 is built from 16 residues. The CDR3 sequence is CASSGILAGRQDEQFF. CDR3 coding DNA: TGTGCCAGCAGTGGGATACTAGCGGGGCGGCAAGATGAGCAGTTCTTC. Full variable domain (remainder filled in from reference TRBV2 and TRBJ2-1): EPEVTQTPSHQVTQMGQEVILRCVPISNHLYFYWYRQILGQKVEFLVSFYNNEISEKSEIFDDQFSVERPDGSNFTLKIRSTKLEDSAMYFCASSGILAGRQDEQFFGPGTRLTVL.

This clonotype showed up many times. This chain links TRBV14 with TRBJ1-1; a weak D match, TRBD1 (5 bases). CDR1 is SGHDN, CDR2 FVKESK, per germline. The CDR3 covers 12 residues. V lost 3 bases, J lost 11 bases, and 13 bases lay in between. CDR3 in amino acids: CASSHSASGAFF. In nucleotides, the CDR3 is TGTGCCAGCAGCCATTCGGCTTCAGGGGCTTTCTTT.

This clonotype has a count of ten or more. This chain links TRBV15 with TRBJ1-1; D may be TRBD1 (6 bases). The V end lost 5 bases, the J end lost 1 base, and 14 bases lay between the germline ends. Germline V CDR1 and CDR2: LNHNV, YYDKDF (reference sequence). The CDR3 runs to 15 residues. Here the CDR3 DNA reads TGTGCCACCAGCCCAAAAGGGGGGCCGAACACTGAAGCTTTCTTT. As protein: CATSPKGGPNTEAFF.

Ten or more counts support this clonotype. The chain couples TRBV23-1 to TRBJ2-7; a weak D match, TRBD2 (6 bases). TRBV23-1 counts as an open reading frame of uncertain function. V shed 11 bases and J shed 5 bases, with 16 bases lying between them. There are 12 residues in the CDR3. The CDR3 DNA reads TGCGCCGTCAGGAGGGTAGCGCACGAGCAGTACTTC. Protein: CAVRRVAHEQYF.

The V and J genes are TRBV20-1 and TRBJ2-5; weak D call: TRBD2 (6 bases). The CDR3 is 14 residues long. The V gene lost 4 bases and the J gene lost 5 bases, with 17 bases spanning the gap. Germline CDR1 DFQATT, CDR2 SNEGSKA (reference sequence). This chain's CDR3 is CSAKGLASKETQYF. For the CDR3, the DNA is TGCAGTGCTAAGGGGCTAGCGAGTAAGGAGACCCAGTACTTC.